Below are 10 T cell receptor beta chains sequenced from a single sample in a study of human T cells and chemical hapten exposure. TCRdb itself ran the RACE reads through MiXCR, one entry per CDR3 protein. The table has about 340,000 distinct CDR3 sequences, around 7% seen once. Time point defined: patch test 1, 2 weeks after DPC sensitization. This sample's treatment: therapeutic diphenylcyclopropenone sensitization with weekly scalp DPC. Sequencing was performed on whole blood, taken in connection with sensitization to the hapten diphenylcyclopropenone (DPC). The receptors here all came from a woman under 30 with alopecia areata. Some clones in this sample may be carry-over from other donors' samples.

This clonotype was counted between two and nine times. CDR3 loop: CASSHRTTNEKLFF. Written as DNA, the CDR3 is TGCGCCAGCAGCCACAGGACAACTAATGAAAAACTGTTTTTT. The chain is built from TRBV4-1 and TRBJ1-4; D not certain. Per germline, CDR1 MGHRA and CDR2 YSYEKL. The length of the CDR3 is 14 residues. The V gene lost 3 bases and the J gene lost 0 bases, with 5 bases spanning the gap.

This clonotype has just a few counts. This rearrangement joins TRBV7-2 to TRBJ1-5; TRBD1 agrees at 7 bases. The junction had 16 bases not matched to a gene; V was cut back by 5 bases and J by 0 bases. This CDR3 spans 19 amino acids. Germline V gives CDR1 SGHTA, CDR2 FQGNSA. The CDR3 reads CASSPQTGSQTYSNQPQHF. CDR3 bases: TGTGCCAGCAGCCCGCAGACAGGGTCCCAAACTTATAGCAATCAGCCCCAGCATTTT.

This clonotype has ten or more counts. The chain carries TRBV5-1 and TRBJ2-7; maybe TRBD2 (6 bases). V lost 3 bases and J lost 6, with 19 bases in between. Germline values: CDR1 SGHRS, CDR2 YFSETQ. There are 15 residues in the CDR3. The CDR3 loop reads CASSSRRRDSSEQYF. DNA of the CDR3: TGCGCCAGCAGCTCCCGAAGGAGGGACTCAAGCGAGCAGTACTTC.

This clonotype turned up a few times. The V and J genes are TRBV7-2 and TRBJ2-7; D gene unclear. The CDR3 is 14 residues long. The V gene's germline CDR1 is SGHTA and CDR2 FQGNSA. The V end was cut by 2 bases, the J end by 9 bases, with 17 bases between. The CDR3 DNA is TGTGCCAGCAGCTTAAAAGCTGGGCCCCCCACGCAGTACTTC. Its protein product is CASSLKAGPPTQYF.

This clonotype was seen only a few times. The rearrangement uses TRBV4-3 and TRBJ2-3, with TRBD2 matching over 8 bases. J gave up 2 bases and V 1 base, and 5 bases lay outside the gene matches. The CDR3 consists of 16 residues. Germline V gene lookup returns CDR1 LGHNA and CDR2 YSLEER. CDR3 nucleotides: TGCGCCAGCAGCCAAGTGCGCGGGGGGCTCACAGATACGCAGTATTTT. As protein: CASSQVRGGLTDTQYF.

The chain links TRBV10-3 to TRBJ2-7, with D possibly matching TRBD1 (5 bases). The germline V and J ends were trimmed by 2 bases and 4 bases, with 12 bases remaining between them. The CDR3 has 14 residues. Per the germline V gene, CDR1 is ENHRY and CDR2 is SYGVKD. The DNA for the CDR3 is TGTGCCATCAGTGAGGGGGCTCGTCTTTACGAGCAGTACTTC. Protein: CAISEGARLYEQYF.

In its sample, this clonotype was seen many times. The rearrangement joins TRBV4-3 to TRBJ2-6; possible D gene TRBD1, 5 bases. Germline CDR1 reads LGHNA; CDR2 reads YSLEER. Trimming stripped 4 bases from V and 0 bases from J, with 13 bases between. The CDR3 loop spans 17 amino acids. In DNA form, the CDR3 reads TGCGCCAGCAGCCCCTCCACCAGGGCCTCTGGGGCCAACGTCCTGACTTTC. Translation gives CASSPSTRASGANVLTF.

V gene TRBV20-1 combines with J gene TRBJ1-1, with D perhaps TRBD1 (6 bases). The germline V and J ends were trimmed by 1 base and 5 bases, with 14 bases remaining between them. The CDR3 length is 14 residues. CDR1 and CDR2 (germline): DFQATT, SNEGSKA (reference sequence). CDR3 DNA sequence: TGCAGTGCTAGAGTACCAGGGGCGCAGACTGAAGCTTTCTTT. Translation: CSARVPGAQTEAFF.

The rearrangement joins TRBV12-5 to TRBJ1-5; weak D call: TRBD1 (6 bases). Germline CDR1 and CDR2: LGHNT and FRNRAP. V lost 0 bases to trimming and J lost 4 bases, with 10 bases between them. The CDR3 totals 15 residues. The CDR3 loop reads CASGLVRGNNQPQHF. The CDR3 region has the DNA TGTGCTAGTGGTTTGGTGAGGGGGAATAATCAGCCCCAGCATTTT. Supplemented by reference TRBV12-5 and TRBJ1-5, the full variable domain reads DARVTQTPRHKVTEMGQEVTMRCQPILGHNTVFWYRQTMMQGLELLAYFRNRAPLDDSGMPKDRFSAEMPDATLATLKIQPSEPRDSAVYFCASGLVRGNNQPQHFGDGTRLSIL.

The chain links TRBV7-2 to TRBJ1-2; D call uncertain. Germline V gene lookup returns CDR1 SGHTA and CDR2 FQGNSA. This CDR3 has 16 amino acids. Trimming removed 5 bases at V and 0 bases at J, with 16 bases between. The chain's CDR3 is CASSPTPGRANYGYTF. DNA for the CDR3: TGTGCCAGCAGCCCGACCCCCGGGAGGGCTAACTATGGCTACACCTTC.